These T cell receptor beta chains were read from a single sample in a study of blood T cells in healthy people across ages. TCRdb fed the 5' RACE reads into MiXCR, producing one record per CDR3 protein. The table shows 780,000 or so distinct CDR3 sequences, with 20% to 30% occurring only once. The same specimen was also included in a second study, on T cells of mothers and their children.

Material: blood. These receptors originate from a boy younger than 18 in good health. CDR3s include the opening cysteine and the closing phenylalanine or tryptophan. The D gene is left open where the match is weak. Expanded clones are given a class, and other clones once, few, many or no size at all.

J gene | clone size | V gene | CDR3 length | D gene | CDR3 DNA | CDR3 protein
TRBJ2-7 | NA | TRBV29-1 | 12 | NA | TGCAGCGTTCTGGGGGAACTCGGCGAGCAGTACTTC | CSVLGELGEQYF
TRBJ1-5 | many | TRBV27 | 13 | NA | TGTGCCAGCAGTCGGACACCTAATCAGCCCCAGCATTTT | CASSRTPNQPQHF
TRBJ2-1 | few | TRBV27 | 16 | TRBD2 | TGTGCCAGCAGTATACGCAGCGGGGGCCCTTACAATGAGCAGTTCTTC | CASSIRSGGPYNEQFF
TRBJ2-5 | NA | TRBV3-1 | 15 | NA | TGTGCCAGCAGCCAAGATGTCTCCCGCATGGAGACCCAGTACTTC | CASSQDVSRMETQYF
TRBJ2-5 | NA | TRBV6-2/TRBV6-3 | 12 | NA | TGTGCCAGCAGTTCTCACCGTGCCGACCAGTACTTC | CASSSHRADQYF
TRBJ2-1 | NA | TRBV6-5 | 14 | NA | TGTGCCAGCAGGCCGGGCAGCTCCTACAATGAGCAGTTCTTC | CASRPGSSYNEQFF
TRBJ1-4 | few | TRBV20-1 | 14 | NA | TGCAGTGCTAGTGTGGCTGCAACTAATGAAAAACTGTTTTTT | CSASVAATNEKLFF
TRBJ2-7 | NA | TRBV12-3/TRBV12-4 | 15 | NA | TGTGCCAGCCCAAGGGGCAGGGCAGGAACCTACGAGCAGTACTTC | CASPRGRAGTYEQYF
TRBJ1-1 | few | TRBV12-3/TRBV12-4 | 15 | NA | TGTGCCAGCAGTTTAAACTCGCGAGAGAACACTGAAGCTTTCTTT | CASSLNSRENTEAFF
TRBJ1-4 | NA | TRBV27 | 13 | NA | TGTGCCAGCAGTTTGTGGACGGGTGAAAAACTGTTTTTT | CASSLWTGEKLFF
TRBJ1-4 | few | TRBV7-2 | 16 | NA | TGTGCCAGCAGCCGGACGTTTGGGCGAACTAATGAAAAACTGTTTTTT | CASSRTFGRTNEKLFF
TRBJ2-3 | NA | TRBV29-1 | 13 | TRBD2 | TGCAGCGTTCGGGGGGGAGAAGTAGATACGCAGTATTTT | CSVRGGEVDTQYF
TRBJ2-7 | few | TRBV28 | 14 | TRBD2 | TGTGCCAGCAGTTTAGGCGCGGGAGGGCTCGAGCAGTACTTC | CASSLGAGGLEQYF
TRBJ1-2 | few | TRBV28 | 15 | TRBD1 | TGTGCCAGCAGTTCTAGGGACAGGGGTAACTACGGCTACACCTTC | CASSSRDRGNYGYTF
TRBJ2-3 | NA | TRBV9 | 18 | NA | TGTGCCAGCAGCGCCCGAAGACTGGGGGAGCTTAGCACAGATACGCAGTATTTT | CASSARRLGELSTDTQYF
TRBJ1-3 | few | TRBV4-3 | 16 | NA | TGCGCCAGCAGCCAAGACCTGGGGATAGGTGGAAACACCATATATTTT | CASSQDLGIGGNTIYF
TRBJ2-7 | few | TRBV7-9 | 15 | NA | TGTGCCAGCACCCCGATGGCAGAACGCTCCTACGAGCAGTACTTC | CASTPMAERSYEQYF